These 20 T cell receptor beta chains share one sample of origin, sequenced in a study of blood T cell repertoires in COVID-19. Data came from immunoSEQ multiplex PCR; TCRdb stores just in-frame clones and leaves some out. The sample carries about 260,000 clones, around 80% recorded once. The sequencing input was peripheral blood. These receptors all come from a man aged 55 to 70 with acute or convalescent COVID-19.

This chain uses TRBV6-2 or TRBV6-3 with TRBJ1-5; TRBD1 aligns across 7 bases. Germline trimming cut 5 bases from V and 5 bases from J; bases unmatched to any gene: 12. This CDR3 is 16 amino acids long. Germline CDR1 is MNHEY and CDR2 is SVGEGT. In nucleotides, the CDR3 is TGTGCCAGCAGTCAGACAGGGATCCGCGATGATCAGCCCCAGCATTTT. Protein sequence: CASSQTGIRDDQPQHF.

The chain uses TRBV6-5 and TRBJ2-7; 9 nucleotides match TRBD2. CDR1 and CDR2 from the germline V gene are MNHEY and SVGAGI. The V segment lost 9 bases and the J segment 4 bases; nucleotides outside the gene matches: 4. There are 12 residues in the CDR3. The CDR3 coding sequence is TGTGCCAGTGGGACTAGCAAGTACGAGCAGTACTTC. Its protein product is CASGTSKYEQYF.

The chain links TRBV28 to TRBJ2-3, with TRBD2 identical over 11 bases. This CDR3 region has 13 residues. V lost 7 bases to trimming and J lost 3 bases; unmatched junction nucleotides: 0. CDR1 and CDR2 (germline): MDHEN, SYDVKM. CDR3 sequence: CASIAGGTDTQYF. As DNA, the CDR3 is TGTGCCAGCATAGCGGGGGGGACAGATACGCAGTATTTT.

The J gene is TRBJ2-5, the V gene TRBV6-6; no definite D call. CDR1 MNHNY and CDR2 SVGAGI come from the germline V gene (reference sequence). Deletions cut 0 bases from V and 1 base from J, with 6 bases between. The CDR3 length is 14 residues. CDR3 DNA sequence: TGTGCCAGCAGTTACTCGACATCCCAAGAGACCCAGTACTTC. Amino acid sequence: CASSYSTSQETQYF.

The table lists this clone with a few counts. The chain joins TRBV6-4 to TRBJ1-6; TRBD1 agrees at 9 bases. This CDR3 contains 14 residues. With 6 bases clipped from V and 7 bases from J, the junction kept 4 bases outside the gene matches. The germline V gene encodes CDR1 MRHNA and CDR2 SNTAGT. CDR3 residues: CASRPTGGNSPLHF. DNA for the CDR3: TGTGCCAGCAGGCCCACAGGGGGCAATTCACCCCTCCACTTT.

The DNA for the CDR3 is TGTGCCAGCAGCTTAGGCGGGGTTTCCTACAATGAGCAGTTCTTC. Encoded protein: CASSLGGVSYNEQFF. This chain uses TRBV11-2 with TRBJ2-1; a possible D gene is TRBD2 (6 bases). This CDR3 comprises 15 residues. Trimming removed 1 base from V and 1 base from J, with 8 bases in between. Germline V gene lookup returns CDR1 SGHAT and CDR2 FQNNGV.

V gene TRBV9 combines with J gene TRBJ1-1; D ambiguous. The germline V and J ends were trimmed by 4 bases and 3 bases, with 10 bases remaining between them. The length of the CDR3 is 13 residues. Germline CDR1 SGDLS, CDR2 YYNGEE. CDR3 nucleotide sequence: TGTGCCAGCAGCCCCCGGGTGGACACTGAAGCTTTCTTT. Translating it yields CASSPRVDTEAFF.

This chain uses TRBV12-5 with TRBJ2-4; the D gene is possibly TRBD2 (7 bases). V gave up 0 bases and J gave up 6 bases, with 21 bases separating them. Germline values: CDR1 LGHNT, CDR2 FRNRAP. The CDR3 consists of 18 residues. CDR3 nucleotide sequence: TGTGCTAGTGGTTTGGTACAGACGGGGGGCAGGAGGAGAAACATTCAGTACTTC. Its translation: CASGLVQTGGRRRNIQYF.

The J gene is TRBJ2-2, the V gene TRBV4-3; the D is unclear. The V gene lost 4 bases and the J gene lost 6 bases, with 12 bases spanning the gap. Germline lookup yields CDR1 LGHNA and CDR2 YSLEER. The CDR3 extends over 14 amino acids. Written as DNA, the CDR3 is TGCGCCAGCAGCCCCTCCACCTACTCCGGGGAGCTGTTTTTT. It is translated as CASSPSTYSGELFF.

The chain is built from TRBV18 and TRBJ2-2; the D gene is possibly TRBD1 (5 bases). This CDR3 is built from 16 residues. With 6 bases removed from V and 0 bases from J, the gap between germline ends came to 14 bases. The germline CDR1 and CDR2 sequences are KGHSH and LQKENI. For the CDR3, the DNA is TGTGCCAGCTCCCTCCCGACCAGGGCGAACACCGGGGAGCTGTTTTTT. Its protein is CASSLPTRANTGELFF.

The V and J genes are TRBV4-1 and TRBJ1-5, with D hard to call. This CDR3 contains 16 residues. V was cut by 0 bases and J by 0 bases, with 9 bases left in between. From germline, CDR1 is MGHRA and CDR2 YSYEKL. The CDR3 DNA sequence: TGCGCCAGCAGCCAAGAGCGGCAGATTAGCAATCAGCCCCAGCATTTT. Residues: CASSQERQISNQPQHF.

This clone was counted between two and nine times. This chain connects TRBV5-1 to TRBJ2-1, with a tentative D call TRBD2 (6 bases). The V end was cut by 3 bases, the J end by 7 bases, with 11 bases between. This CDR3 has 13 amino acids. The V gene's germline CDR1 is SGHRS and CDR2 YFSETQ. In DNA, the CDR3 is TGCGCCAGCAGCTGGGACTCCCCTAATGAGCAGTTCTTC. It is translated as CASSWDSPNEQFF. Full variable domain (remainder filled in from reference TRBV5-1 and TRBJ2-1): KAGVTQTPRYLIKTRGQQVTLSCSPISGHRSVSWYQQTPGQGLQFLFEYFSETQRNKGNFPGRFSGRQFSNSRSEMNVSTLELGDSALYLCASSWDSPNEQFFGPGTRLTVL.

The chain carries TRBV7-3 and TRBJ1-2, with a weak D call TRBD1 (6 bases). Germline CDR1 and CDR2: SGHTA and FQGTGA. This CDR3 has 15 amino acids. The V gene lost 2 bases and the J gene lost 0 bases, with 10 bases spanning the gap. As DNA, the CDR3 is TGTGCCAGCAGCTTACCGGGACAAGCTAACTATGGCTACACCTTC. Translating it yields CASSLPGQANYGYTF.

The chain couples TRBV18 to TRBJ2-3; TRBD2 agrees at 9 bases. With 8 bases clipped from V and 3 bases from J, the junction kept 12 bases outside the gene matches. Germline V gene data show CDR1 as KGHSH and CDR2 as LQKENI. CDR3 length: 16 amino acids. The CDR3 region has the DNA TGTGCCAGCGTTTTAGTCCTAGCGGGAAGTACAGATACGCAGTATTTT. This encodes CASVLVLAGSTDTQYF.

V is TRBV3-1 (or the pseudogene TRBV3-2) and J is TRBJ2-5, with D possibly matching TRBD1 (5 bases). V was cut by 1 base and J by 6 bases, with 12 bases left in between. The CDR3 is 14 amino acids. Germline CDR1 is LGHDT and CDR2 is YNNKEL (reference sequence). CDR3 sequence reads: CASSQGTSGKTQYF. In DNA form, the CDR3 reads TGTGCCAGCAGCCAAGGGACAAGTGGAAAGACCCAGTACTTC.

V is TRBV5-3 and J is TRBJ2-2, with 9 bases fitting TRBD1. TRBV5-3 is labeled an ORF, and its function is uncertain. The CDR3 contains 19 residues. V was pared by 4 bases and J by 5 bases, with 18 bases of the junction left unmatched. CDR3 in amino acids: CARSVEPGQGPSETGELFF. CDR3 sequence (DNA): TGTGCCAGAAGCGTAGAACCGGGACAGGGTCCCTCCGAGACCGGGGAGCTGTTTTTT.

V is TRBV13 and J is TRBJ1-2; TRBD1 aligns across 9 bases. The CDR3 covers 15 residues. Germline-derived CDR1 and CDR2 are PRHDT and FYEKMQ (reference sequence). Trimming cost V 0 bases and J 6 bases; bases outside gene matches: 5. The DNA for the CDR3 is TGTGCCAGCAGCTTAGGCTGGGACAGGGAGGATGGCTACACCTTC. Residues: CASSLGWDREDGYTF. Full variable domain (missing parts from reference TRBV13 and TRBJ1-2): AAGVIQSPRHLIKEKRETATLKCYPIPRHDTVYWYQQGPGQDPQFLISFYEKMQSDKGSIPDRFSAQQFSDYHSELNMSSLELGDSALYFCASSLGWDREDGYTFGSGTRLTVV.

The chain employs TRBV12-3 or TRBV12-4 and TRBJ2-3, with a possible D match to TRBD1 (6 bases). Trimming took 8 bases from V and 6 from J, leaving 15 bases between them. The CDR3 runs 13 residues. DNA of the CDR3: TGTGCCAGCCTCCCGGCAGGGGCTGATACGCAGTATTTT. This gives the protein CASLPAGADTQYF.

This clone was counted only a few times. This chain links TRBV28 with TRBJ2-1; D remains unclear. Germline CDR1 is MDHEN and CDR2 is SYDVKM. The V gene lost 6 bases and the J gene lost 4 bases, with 4 bases spanning the gap. This CDR3 has 11 residues. The DNA for the CDR3 is TGTGCCAGCAGCTTTTACAATGAGCAGTTCTTC. As protein: CASSFYNEQFF.

As DNA, the CDR3 is TGTGCCAGTAGTATAGGCGGGGGGGCGAGCAATGAGCAGTTCTTC. This gives the protein CASSIGGGASNEQFF. J is TRBJ2-1 and V is TRBV19; 9 bases agree with TRBD2. V was clipped by 1 base and J by 6 bases; unmatched bases: 4. The length of the CDR3 is 15 residues. Germline CDR1 reads LNHDA; CDR2 reads SQIVND (reference sequence).